This TCR beta chain was captured by sequencing in a study of shared clonotypes between healthy human individuals. Over several immunoSEQ plates, each subset's genomic DNA was distributed in even portions. Measured with immunoSEQ multiplex PCR; TCRdb has only the in-frame clones, and not every one. The table records around 1,000,000 clones, 77% of them present only once. Trimming took off 4 bases at V and 4 bases at J, with 14 bases between the two ends. CDR1 SGHRS and CDR2 YFSETQ come from the germline V gene. This CDR3 region has 14 residues. The TCR originated in a man younger than 30 in good health. Some clones in this sample may be carry-over from other donors' samples. This sequence joins TRBV5-1 and TRBJ1-1; the D gene is possibly TRBD1 (5 bases). The sample comprised memory CD4+ T cells from PBMCs. Subset: CD45RA-negative fraction. CDR3 in amino acids: CASSATGLGTEAFF. The CDR3, as DNA: TGCGCCAGCAGCGCTACAGGTCTAGGCACTGAAGCTTTCTTT.